This TCR beta chain was profiled in a study of blood T cell repertoires in COVID-19. The overall study: The cDNA or gDNA used as material had been derived from T cells, B-cell-depleted T cells, or PBMCs.

TCRdb keeps only in-frame clones here, not all; method: immunoSEQ multiplex PCR. The repertoire holds about 39,000 clones, with 80% to 90% as singletons. The junction had 14 bases not matched to a gene; V was cut back by 5 bases and J by 9 bases. This CDR3 has 16 residues. Germline CDR1 and CDR2: MNHEY and SVGEGT. This clone was found a few times. Sequencing input: peripheral blood. The receptor was derived from a man aged 60-69 years in a cohort sampled during active COVID-19. The rearrangement links TRBV6-2 or TRBV6-3 to TRBJ2-1; 9 bases are shared with TRBD2. CDR3 coding DNA: TGTGCCAGCAGTCCCACGCTAAGCGGGAGGAAGGGTGAGCAGTTCTTC. Amino acid sequence: CASSPTLSGRKGEQFF.